What follows are 8 T cell receptor beta chains derived from one specimen sequenced in a study of early T cells in non-severe SARS-CoV-2 infection. A single record per CDR3 protein comes from TCRdb applying MiXCR to the 5' RACE reads. This sample carries fewer than 30,000 distinct CDR3 sequences, roughly a tenth of them seen once, and the ten largest clones take around 13%. Sequences were obtained from whole blood. The receptors shown here come from an adult who was a healthcare worker with PCR-confirmed SARS-CoV-2 infection or an uninfected control (not recorded which).

The chain combines TRBV20-1 with TRBJ2-2, with a possible D match to TRBD2 (5 bases). This CDR3 comprises 13 residues. Deletions cut 7 bases from V and 1 base from J, with 10 bases between. CDR1 is DFQATT, CDR2 SNEGSKA, per germline (reference sequence). CDR3: CSVLEGNTGELFF. CDR3 DNA: TGCAGTGTCCTCGAGGGGAACACCGGGGAGCTGTTTTTT.

The chain combines TRBV7-2 with TRBJ2-7, with D possibly TRBD1 on 7 matching bases. With 4 bases removed from V and 7 bases from J, the gap between germline ends came to 20 bases. This CDR3 is 15 amino acids long. The germline V gene encodes CDR1 SGHTA and CDR2 FQGNSA. This CDR3 reads CASSSPFRGVLEQYF. The CDR3 nucleotides are TGTGCCAGCAGCTCCCCATTCAGGGGGGTCTTAGAGCAGTACTTC. The whole variable domain, filled in from reference TRBV7-2 and TRBJ2-7, reads GAGVSQSPSNKVTEKGKDVELRCDPISGHTALYWYRQSLGQGLEFLIYFQGNSAPDKSGLPSDRFSAERTGGSVSTLTIQRTQQEDSAVYLCASSSPFRGVLEQYFGPGTRLTVT.

This clonotype was counted many times. The rearrangement joins TRBV4-1 to TRBJ2-1; 14 bases are a match to TRBD2. The CDR3 consists of 15 residues. Germline assignment: CDR1 MGHRA and CDR2 YSYEKL. The J segment lost 5 bases and the V segment lost 5 bases, leaving 2 bases of the junction unmatched. The CDR3 is CASSWTSGGNNEQFF. The CDR3 nucleotides are TGCGCCAGCAGCTGGACTAGCGGGGGGAACAATGAGCAGTTCTTC.

This clonotype appeared many times. The rearrangement links TRBV7-2 to TRBJ2-7; 8 nucleotides line up with TRBD1. V lost 5 bases to trimming and J lost 6 bases; unmatched junction nucleotides: 12. Germline CDR1 reads SGHTA; CDR2 reads FQGNSA. This CDR3 contains 15 residues. This chain's CDR3 is CASSPRGTGFSEQYF. The DNA of the CDR3 is TGTGCCAGCAGCCCTCGAGGGACAGGCTTCAGCGAGCAGTACTTC. The variable domain in full, completed from reference TRBV7-2 and TRBJ2-7, reads GAGVSQSPSNKVTEKGKDVELRCDPISGHTALYWYRQSLGQGLEFLIYFQGNSAPDKSGLPSDRFSAERTGGSVSTLTIQRTQQEDSAVYLCASSPRGTGFSEQYFGPGTRLTVT.

Written as DNA, the CDR3 is TGTGCCAGCAGTGAGACAGGGCCAAAGGGACTAGCGGTGACCTACGAGCAGTACTTC. This sequence encodes CASSETGPKGLAVTYEQYF. The chain has TRBV6-1 and TRBJ2-7; TRBD2 matches 11 bases. The CDR3 loop spans 19 amino acids. Germline V lookup: CDR1 MNHNS, CDR2 SASEGT. The J segment lost 2 bases and the V segment lost 3 bases, leaving 15 bases of the junction unmatched.

The gene calls are TRBV7-6 and TRBJ2-7, with D unresolved. The CDR3 has 11 residues. Trimming took 5 bases from V and 4 from J, leaving 6 bases between them. Germline-derived CDR1 and CDR2 are SGHVS and FNYEAQ. The CDR3: CASSDVYEQYF. The CDR3 nucleotides are TGTGCCAGCAGCGACGTTTACGAGCAGTACTTC.

This clonotype was counted at least ten times. The chain couples TRBV30 to TRBJ2-1; TRBD1 aligns across 7 bases. This CDR3 is 13 amino acids long. Germline lookup yields CDR1 GTSNPN and CDR2 SVGIG (reference sequence). After removal of 5 bases from V and 6 bases from J, the junction contained 7 bases not matched to a gene. CDR3 protein: CAWELEGANEQFF. Here the CDR3 DNA reads TGTGCCTGGGAGTTAGAGGGGGCCAATGAGCAGTTCTTC.

This clonotype came up many times. The chain couples TRBV20-1 to TRBJ1-2; D may be TRBD1 (6 bases). Germline loops: CDR1 DFQATT, CDR2 SNEGSKA (reference sequence). This CDR3 has 14 residues. V lost 6 bases and J lost 4, with 18 bases in between. The CDR3 reads CSAHRERRSYGYTF. The CDR3 nucleotides read TGCAGTGCCCACAGGGAAAGAAGGAGCTATGGCTACACCTTC.